Below are 23 T cell receptor beta chains sequenced from a single sample in a study of radiation and T cells in renal cell carcinoma. Profiled with immunoSEQ multiplex PCR; TCRdb holds only in-frame clones, not every one. The sample lists 50,000 to 75,000 clones, more than 60% occurring once. As to time point: baseline pretreatment blood. Treatment reported: 15 Gy SBRT to primary tumor, nephrectomy 4 weeks later. Sequencing used blood, obtained from a patient whose treatment included radiotherapy and nephrectomy. The receptors originated from a man in his sixties with renal cell carcinoma.

V gene TRBV7-2 combines with J gene TRBJ2-7; tentative D call: TRBD1 (5 bases). The V and J ends lost 1 base and 3 bases respectively, with 13 bases between them. This CDR3 is built from 15 residues. CDR1 is SGHTA and CDR2 is FQGNSA in the germline V gene. This CDR3 is CASSLGWTQDYEQYF. The CDR3 DNA reads TGTGCCAGCAGCTTAGGCTGGACACAAGACTACGAGCAGTACTTC.

V usage is TRBV30 and J usage is TRBJ1-4, with 7 nucleotides matching TRBD1. This CDR3 comprises 15 residues. The germline V gene encodes CDR1 GTSNPN and CDR2 SVGIG (reference sequence). V lost 1 base to trimming and J lost 6 bases; unmatched junction nucleotides: 8. The CDR3 region is CAWSEPTGLDEKLFF. The CDR3 nucleotides are TGTGCCTGGAGTGAACCGACAGGGCTGGATGAAAAACTGTTTTTT.

V usage is TRBV30 and J usage is TRBJ2-5; TRBD2 agrees at 15 bases. With 2 bases clipped from V and 5 bases from J, the junction kept 12 bases outside the gene matches. The CDR3 has 18 amino acids. The germline gives CDR1 GTSNPN, CDR2 SVGIG (reference sequence). The CDR3 DNA reads as TGTGCCTGGAGTCTCGGACTAGCGGGGGGGCCGAGGGAGGAGACCCAGTACTTC. Its translation is CAWSLGLAGGPREETQYF.

The CDR3 loop is CASKEQGDTDTQYF. CDR3 nucleotides: TGTGCCAGTAAAGAGCAGGGTGACACAGATACGCAGTATTTT. The V gene is TRBV19, the J gene TRBJ2-3; D may be TRBD1 (5 bases). The CDR3 is made up of 14 amino acids. Germline CDR1 reads LNHDA; CDR2 reads SQIVND (reference sequence). V gave up 7 bases and J gave up 2 bases, with 13 bases separating them.

The chain is built from TRBV30 and TRBJ2-7, with a weak D call TRBD1 (6 bases). Germline lookup yields CDR1 GTSNPN and CDR2 SVGIG (reference sequence). The CDR3 spans 16 residues. Trimming removed 1 base at V and 0 bases at J, with 16 bases between. CDR3: CAWSALGAASSYEQYF. The DNA of the CDR3 is TGTGCCTGGAGTGCGCTGGGGGCAGCGAGCTCCTACGAGCAGTACTTC.

The chain carries TRBV5-6 and TRBJ2-7, with D perhaps matching TRBD1 (5 bases). The CDR3 has 16 residues. The germline V gene has CDR1 SGHDT and CDR2 YYEEEE. The germline V and J ends were trimmed by 0 bases and 7 bases, with 20 bases remaining between them. In DNA, the CDR3 is TGTGCCAGCAGCTTGGTTTCGACAGTCATATTTGGGGAGCAGTACTTC. It specifies CASSLVSTVIFGEQYF.

V is TRBV5-1 and J is TRBJ1-2, with a possible D match to TRBD1 (5 bases). CDR3 length equals 16 residues. The ends were cut back, 0 bases at V and 6 bases at J, with 18 bases in the middle. Germline-derived CDR1 and CDR2 are SGHRS and YFSETQ. CDR3 DNA: TGCGCCAGCAGCTTGGCCGGGGAACGGGGAGGGGATGGCTACACCTTC. This gives the protein CASSLAGERGGDGYTF.

The CDR3 DNA is TGTGCCAGCAGTGAATACGGGACTAGCTCCACAGATACGCAGTATTTT. Translated, it gives CASSEYGTSSTDTQYF. This chain joins TRBV25-1 and TRBJ2-3; 9 bases match TRBD2. Losses at the gene ends were 0 bases for V and 2 bases for J; bases not matched to a gene: 3. The CDR3 contains 16 residues. Germline V gene lookup returns CDR1 MGHDK and CDR2 SYGVNS.

In its sample, this clone was seen a few times. V and J are TRBV5-4 and TRBJ2-5; D unresolved. This CDR3 is built from 14 residues. Germline loops: CDR1 SGHNT, CDR2 YYREEE (reference sequence). V gave up 4 bases and J gave up 3 bases, with 13 bases separating them. DNA of the CDR3: TGTGCCAGCAGCGACCGGACGGAAGAAGAGACCCAGTACTTC. Residues: CASSDRTEEETQYF.

The chain recombines TRBV10-1 with TRBJ2-1; the D gene could be TRBD1 or TRBD2 (5 bases each). Germline loops: CDR1 WNHNN, CDR2 SYGVQD (reference sequence). The CDR3 contains 16 residues. V was cut by 3 bases and J by 0 bases, with 12 bases left in between. The CDR3 protein is CASSDLRGSSYNEQFF. The CDR3 DNA sequence: TGCGCCAGCAGTGACCTACGGGGCAGCTCCTACAATGAGCAGTTCTTC.

The genes are TRBV7-2 and TRBJ2-7; 9 nucleotides match TRBD1. The CDR3 extends over 15 amino acids. The V gene end was trimmed by 1 base and the J gene end by 4 bases; junction bases not matched to a gene: 5. Germline V gene sequence: CDR1 SGHTA, CDR2 FQGNSA. CDR3 residues: CASSLGGGQGYEQYF. The CDR3 DNA sequence: TGTGCCAGCAGCTTAGGGGGGGGACAGGGTTACGAGCAGTACTTC. Full variable domain (rest looked up from reference TRBV7-2 and TRBJ2-7): GAGVSQSPSNKVTEKGKDVELRCDPISGHTALYWYRQSLGQGLEFLIYFQGNSAPDKSGLPSDRFSAERTGGSVSTLTIQRTQQEDSAVYLCASSLGGGQGYEQYFGPGTRLTVT.

The chain links TRBV6-5 to TRBJ1-2; D perhaps matches TRBD1 (5 bases). V lost 4 bases, J lost 9 bases, and 21 bases lay in between. There are 15 residues in the CDR3. In germline, CDR1 is MNHEY, CDR2 SVGAGI. CDR3 amino acids: CASSSIITGGERYTF. CDR3 bases: TGTGCCAGCAGTTCTATCATCACGGGGGGGGAGCGCTACACCTTC.

The chain employs TRBV19 and TRBJ2-7; 9 bases agree with TRBD1. The CDR3 is 14 amino acids. Germline CDR1 reads LNHDA; CDR2 reads SQIVND (reference sequence). V was clipped by 5 bases and J by 6 bases; unmatched bases: 8. Written as DNA, the CDR3 is TGTGCCAGTAGTTCCACAGGGGGCTTTGGCGAGCAGTACTTC. Its protein is CASSSTGGFGEQYF.

J is TRBJ2-7 and V is TRBV25-1; D uncertain. The CDR3 is 10 amino acids. Germline V gene lookup returns CDR1 MGHDK and CDR2 SYGVNS. Trimming took off 4 bases at V and 7 bases at J, with 5 bases between the two ends. The CDR3 region has the DNA TGTGCCAGCAGTGCGACAGAGCAGTACTTC. This translates into CASSATEQYF.

The chain joins TRBV29-1 to TRBJ2-7, with 7 nucleotides matching TRBD1. CDR3 length: 13 residues. Germline V gene sequence: CDR1 SQVTM, CDR2 ANQGSEA. V lost 7 bases to trimming and J lost 8 bases; unmatched junction nucleotides: 14. CDR3 sequence: CSGSLEGAGKQYF. CDR3 sequence (DNA): TGCAGCGGGTCTTTAGAGGGGGCCGGGAAGCAGTACTTC.

The J gene is TRBJ2-1, the V gene TRBV19; D gene ambiguous. In germline, CDR1 is LNHDA, CDR2 SQIVND (reference sequence). This CDR3 spans 13 amino acids. V gave up 2 bases and J gave up 3 bases, with 5 bases separating them. The CDR3 nucleotides read TGTGCCAGTAGTATAAGCGACTACAATGAGCAGTTCTTC. It codes for CASSISDYNEQFF.

This clone is a singleton in its sample. The genes are TRBV5-4 and TRBJ1-4; 7 nucleotides match TRBD1. CDR3 length: 14 amino acids. After removal of 5 bases from V and 7 bases from J, the junction contained 8 bases not matched to a gene. Germline V lookup: CDR1 SGHNT, CDR2 YYREEE (reference sequence). The CDR3 DNA sequence: TGTGCCAGCAGTCAGGGGGGGCAGGGTGAAAAACTGTTTTTT. This gives the protein CASSQGGQGEKLFF.

V gene TRBV29-1 combines with J gene TRBJ1-4, with 7 bases lining up with TRBD1. Losses at the gene ends were 6 bases for V and 5 bases for J; bases not matched to a gene: 6. The CDR3 loop spans 13 amino acids. Germline lookup yields CDR1 SQVTM and CDR2 ANQGSEA. CDR3 nucleotide sequence: TGCAGCGTCCCAGGGGGGAAAAATGAAAAACTGTTTTTT. Translating gives CSVPGGKNEKLFF.

The rearrangement uses TRBV7-9 and TRBJ2-2, with 7 bases matching TRBD1. This CDR3 region has 18 residues. The junction had 12 bases not matched to a gene; V was cut back by 5 bases and J by 0 bases. The germline V gene has CDR1 SEHNR and CDR2 FQNEAQ (reference sequence). CDR3 DNA sequence: TGTGCCAGCAGCGCTAGCTTCGGACAGGTCGCGAACACCGGGGAGCTGTTTTTT. Encoded protein: CASSASFGQVANTGELFF.

V gene TRBV7-2 combines with J gene TRBJ2-2, with TRBD1 as a possible D gene (6 bases). The V gene lost 2 bases and the J gene lost 3 bases, with 19 bases spanning the gap. The V gene's germline CDR1 is SGHTA and CDR2 FQGNSA. This CDR3 has 18 amino acids. The CDR3 sequence is CASSLRRGGAGDTGELFF. CDR3 DNA sequence: TGTGCCAGCAGCTTACGTCGTGGGGGCGCCGGGGACACCGGGGAGCTGTTTTTT.

The V gene is TRBV5-1, the J gene TRBJ2-5; D is possibly TRBD1 (7 bases). The V gene lost 3 bases and the J gene lost 5 bases, with 20 bases spanning the gap. The CDR3 runs 16 residues. Germline V gives CDR1 SGHRS, CDR2 YFSETQ. The chain's CDR3 is CASSSSTSTGRETQYF. The DNA for the CDR3 is TGCGCCAGCAGCTCCTCGACGTCGACAGGGAGGGAGACCCAGTACTTC. The whole variable domain, filled in from reference TRBV5-1 and TRBJ2-5, reads KAGVTQTPRYLIKTRGQQVTLSCSPISGHRSVSWYQQTPGQGLQFLFEYFSETQRNKGNFPGRFSGRQFSNSRSEMNVSTLELGDSALYLCASSSSTSTGRETQYFGPGTRLLVL.

V is TRBV11-1 and J is TRBJ1-1; D gene uncertain. The germline gives CDR1 SGHAT, CDR2 FQDESV (reference sequence). The CDR3 runs to 15 residues. Trimming cost V 2 bases and J 0 bases, with 10 bases left between them. This CDR3 is CASSLLVSLNTEAFF. The CDR3 coding sequence is TGTGCCAGCAGCTTATTGGTCAGTCTGAACACTGAAGCTTTCTTT.

V usage is TRBV19 and J usage is TRBJ2-2; possible D gene TRBD2, 6 bases. Per germline, CDR1 LNHDA and CDR2 SQIVND (reference sequence). The germline V and J ends were trimmed by 3 bases and 1 base, with 9 bases remaining between them. The CDR3 runs to 15 residues. The CDR3 region is CASSITSRNTGELFF. In DNA, the CDR3 is TGTGCCAGTAGTATTACTAGCCGGAACACCGGGGAGCTGTTTTTT.